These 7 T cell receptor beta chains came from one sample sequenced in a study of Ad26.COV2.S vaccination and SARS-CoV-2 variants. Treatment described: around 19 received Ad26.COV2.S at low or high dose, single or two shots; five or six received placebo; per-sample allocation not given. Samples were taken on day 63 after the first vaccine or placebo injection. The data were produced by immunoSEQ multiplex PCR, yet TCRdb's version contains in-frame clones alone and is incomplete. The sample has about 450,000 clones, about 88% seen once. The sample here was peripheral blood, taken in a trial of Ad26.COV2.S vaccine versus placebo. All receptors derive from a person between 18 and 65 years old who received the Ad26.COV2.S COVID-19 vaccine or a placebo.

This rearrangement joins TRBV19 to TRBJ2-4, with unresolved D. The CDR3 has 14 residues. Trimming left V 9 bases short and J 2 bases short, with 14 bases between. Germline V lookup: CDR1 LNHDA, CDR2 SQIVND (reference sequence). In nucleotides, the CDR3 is TGTGCCAGATATTTAGAGAGATCCAAAAACATTCAGTACTTC. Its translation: CARYLERSKNIQYF.

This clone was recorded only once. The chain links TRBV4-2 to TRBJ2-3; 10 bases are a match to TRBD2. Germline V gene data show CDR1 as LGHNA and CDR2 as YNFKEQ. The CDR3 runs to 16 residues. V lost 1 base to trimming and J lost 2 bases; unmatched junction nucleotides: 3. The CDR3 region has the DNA TGTGCCAGCAGCCAAGGACTAGCGGGTCTCACAGATACGCAGTATTTT. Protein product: CASSQGLAGLTDTQYF.

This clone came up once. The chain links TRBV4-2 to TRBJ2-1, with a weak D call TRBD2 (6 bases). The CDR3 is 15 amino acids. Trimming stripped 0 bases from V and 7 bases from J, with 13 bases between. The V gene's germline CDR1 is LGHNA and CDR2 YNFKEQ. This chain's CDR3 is CASSQDGNSGNEQFF. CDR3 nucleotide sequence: TGTGCCAGCAGCCAAGATGGCAATAGCGGTAATGAGCAGTTCTTC.

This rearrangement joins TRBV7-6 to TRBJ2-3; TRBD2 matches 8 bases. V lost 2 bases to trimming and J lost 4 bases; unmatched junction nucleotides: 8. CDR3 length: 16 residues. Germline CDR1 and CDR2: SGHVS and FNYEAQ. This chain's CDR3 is CASSLQRRGVADTQYF. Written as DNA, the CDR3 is TGTGCCAGCAGCTTACAGAGGCGGGGGGTGGCAGATACGCAGTATTTT. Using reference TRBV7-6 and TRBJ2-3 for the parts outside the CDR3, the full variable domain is GAGVSQSPRYKVTKRGQDVALRCDPISGHVSLYWYRQALGQGPEFLTYFNYEAQQDKSGLPNDRFSAERPEGSISTLTIQRTEQRDSAMYRCASSLQRRGVADTQYFGPGTRLTVL.

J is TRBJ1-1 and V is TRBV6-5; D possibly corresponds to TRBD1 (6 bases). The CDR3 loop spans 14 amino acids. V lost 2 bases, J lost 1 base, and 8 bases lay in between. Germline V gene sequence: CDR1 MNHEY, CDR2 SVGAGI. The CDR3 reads CASSYGGGNTEAFF. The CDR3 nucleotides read TGTGCCAGCAGTTACGGAGGGGGGAACACTGAAGCTTTCTTT.

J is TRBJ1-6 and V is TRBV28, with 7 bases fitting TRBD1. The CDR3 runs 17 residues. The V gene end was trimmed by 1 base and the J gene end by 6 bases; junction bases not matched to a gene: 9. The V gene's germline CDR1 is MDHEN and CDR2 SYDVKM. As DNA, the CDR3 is TGTGCCAGCAGTTTATATTTAGGGGACAGTTCTAATTCACCCCTCCACTTT. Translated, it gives CASSLYLGDSSNSPLHF.

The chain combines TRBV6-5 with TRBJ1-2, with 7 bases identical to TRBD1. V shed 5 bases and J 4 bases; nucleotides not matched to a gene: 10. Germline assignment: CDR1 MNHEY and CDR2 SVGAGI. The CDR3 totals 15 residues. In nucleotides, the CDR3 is TGTGCCAGCAGTCTCCGACAGGGTCGACTCTATGGCTACACCTTC. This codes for CASSLRQGRLYGYTF.